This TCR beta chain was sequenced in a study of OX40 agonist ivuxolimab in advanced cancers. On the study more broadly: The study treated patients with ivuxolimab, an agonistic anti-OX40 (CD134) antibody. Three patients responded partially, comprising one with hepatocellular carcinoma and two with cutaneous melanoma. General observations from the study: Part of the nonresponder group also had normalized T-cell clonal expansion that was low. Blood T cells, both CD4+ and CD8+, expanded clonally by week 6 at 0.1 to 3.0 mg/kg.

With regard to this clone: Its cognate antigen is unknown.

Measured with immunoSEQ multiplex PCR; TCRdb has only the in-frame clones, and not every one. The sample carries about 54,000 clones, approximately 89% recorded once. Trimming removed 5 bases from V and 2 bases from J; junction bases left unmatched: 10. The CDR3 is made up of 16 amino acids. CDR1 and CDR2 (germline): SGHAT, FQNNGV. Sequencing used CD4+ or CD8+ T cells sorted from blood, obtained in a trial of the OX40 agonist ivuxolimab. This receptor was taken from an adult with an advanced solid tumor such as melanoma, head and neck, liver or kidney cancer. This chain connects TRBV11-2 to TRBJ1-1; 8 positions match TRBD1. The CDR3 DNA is TGTGCCAGCAGCCTCCCGGACAGGGAAGGTAACACTGAAGCTTTCTTT. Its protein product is CASSLPDREGNTEAFF. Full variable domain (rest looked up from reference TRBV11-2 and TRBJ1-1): EAGVAQSPRYKIIEKRQSVAFWCNPISGHATLYWYQQILGQGPKLLIQFQNNGVVDDSQLPKDRFSAERLKGVDSTLKIQPAKLEDSAVYLCASSLPDREGNTEAFFGQGTRLTVV.